These 31 T cell receptor beta chains were sequenced from one sample in a study of blood T cell repertoires in COVID-19. The repertoire was sequenced with immunoSEQ multiplex PCR; TCRdb's copy has only in-frame clones and lacks some. The sample records approximately 100,000 clones, roughly 80% being singletons. The sequenced sample consisted of peripheral blood. The receptors here all came from a woman aged 80 or over with active or convalescent COVID-19.

The chain uses TRBV4-3 and TRBJ2-7; D remains unclear. Germline V lookup: CDR1 LGHNA, CDR2 YSLEER. Trimming took off 6 bases at V and 0 bases at J, with 6 bases between the two ends. The CDR3 runs to 12 residues. The DNA for the CDR3 is TGCGCCAGCAGACTTGACTCCTACGAGCAGTACTTC. It yields the protein CASRLDSYEQYF.

The gene calls are TRBV5-6 and TRBJ2-1; no clear D. The V gene lost 4 bases and the J gene lost 5 bases, with 4 bases spanning the gap. The V gene's germline CDR1 is SGHDT and CDR2 YYEEEE. CDR3 length: 11 residues. The CDR3 reads CASSRDNEQFF. CDR3 DNA sequence: TGTGCCAGCAGCAGAGACAATGAGCAGTTCTTC.

V and J are TRBV9 and TRBJ2-5; TRBD2 matches 7 bases. V trimming: 0 bases; J trimming: 0 bases; junction bases outside the gene matches: 5. CDR1 is SGDLS and CDR2 is YYNGEE in the germline V gene. The CDR3 has 16 amino acids. The DNA of the CDR3 is TGTGCCAGCAGCGTAGGATTGGGGGGGGACCAAGAGACCCAGTACTTC. This sequence encodes CASSVGLGGDQETQYF.

The chain employs TRBV9 and TRBJ2-1; a weak D match, TRBD2 (5 bases). The germline CDR1 and CDR2 sequences are SGDLS and YYNGEE. V was clipped by 4 bases and J by 9 bases, with 26 bases between them. The CDR3 is 17 residues long. Written as DNA, the CDR3 is TGTGCCAGCAGCCCCGCCCCATCCTCGTGGCTTACTAGTGAGCAGTTCTTC. It is translated as CASSPAPSSWLTSEQFF. Based on the CDR3 plus reference TRBV9 and TRBJ2-1, the full variable domain is DSGVTQTPKHLITATGQRVTLRCSPRSGDLSVYWYQQSLDQGLQFLIQYYNGEERAKGNILERFSAQQFPDLHSELNLSSLELGDSALYFCASSPAPSSWLTSEQFFGPGTRLTVL.

The rearrangement joins TRBV2 to TRBJ2-6; D is perhaps TRBD2 (5 bases). Between the trimmed V and J ends, which lost 4 bases and 0 bases, there was a span of 10 bases. CDR3 size: 16 residues. The V gene's germline CDR1 is SNHLY and CDR2 FYNNEI. CDR3 in amino acids: CASSGGRDSGANVLTF. The CDR3 coding sequence is TGTGCCAGCAGTGGAGGTCGGGACTCTGGGGCCAACGTCCTGACTTTC.

This clone showed up just a few times. J is TRBJ2-7 and V is TRBV7-9; no clear D. Germline V gene sequence: CDR1 SEHNR, CDR2 FQNEAQ (reference sequence). Trimming shortened V by 5 bases and J by 3 bases, and 14 bases separated the two germline ends. The CDR3 runs to 14 residues. The CDR3, as DNA: TGTGCCAGCAGCCTGTCGGCACTAAGCTACGAGCAGTACTTC. Protein: CASSLSALSYEQYF. Supplemented by reference TRBV7-9 and TRBJ2-7, the full variable domain reads DTGVSQNPRHKITKRGQNVTFRCDPISEHNRLYWYRQTLGQGPEFLTYFQNEAQLEKSRLLSDRFSAERPKGSFSTLEIQRTEQGDSAMYLCASSLSALSYEQYFGPGTRLTVT.

V and J are TRBV20-1 and TRBJ2-5; TRBD2 is a possible D gene (6 bases). The V gene lost 3 bases and the J gene lost 1 base, with 9 bases spanning the gap. CDR3 length: 13 residues. Germline CDR1 DFQATT, CDR2 SNEGSKA (reference sequence). The CDR3 sequence is CSASRTIQETQYF. CDR3 nucleotides: TGCAGTGCTAGTCGGACTATCCAAGAGACCCAGTACTTC.

The sample holds one count of this clone. The chain employs TRBV6-2 or TRBV6-3 and TRBJ1-2; D is perhaps TRBD1 (6 bases). The CDR3 consists of 11 residues. Looked up from germline, CDR1 is MNHEY and CDR2 is SVGEGT. Trimming removed 4 bases from V and 10 bases from J, with 10 bases in between. As DNA, the CDR3 is TGTGCCAGCAGTTCTGGACAGCACTACACCTTC. Its protein is CASSSGQHYTF.

The chain has TRBV6-5 and TRBJ2-7; D may be TRBD2 (6 bases). The CDR3 has 13 residues. The V and J ends lost 7 bases and 2 bases respectively, with 12 bases between them. Per the germline V gene, CDR1 is MNHEY and CDR2 is SVGAGI. CDR3 loop: CASKASDTYEQYF. As DNA, the CDR3 is TGTGCCAGCAAGGCTAGCGATACCTACGAGCAGTACTTC.

This clone has only a few counts. J is TRBJ2-7 and V is TRBV5-4; no definite D call. Germline V gene data show CDR1 as SGHNT and CDR2 as YYREEE (reference sequence). The CDR3 loop spans 13 amino acids. The V end lost 5 bases, the J end lost 3 bases, and 12 bases lay between the germline ends. The CDR3 loop reads CASRVDIDYEQYF. CDR3 DNA sequence: TGTGCCAGCAGAGTTGACATAGACTACGAGCAGTACTTC.

The chain recombines TRBV19 with TRBJ2-2, with 7 positions matching TRBD2. Germline assignment: CDR1 LNHDA and CDR2 SQIVND (reference sequence). The CDR3 consists of 16 residues. V lost 3 bases and J lost 4; bases outside the gene matches: 8. This CDR3 reads CASSMGGGGFTGELFF. DNA for the CDR3: TGTGCCAGTAGTATGGGCGGGGGAGGGTTCACCGGGGAGCTGTTTTTT.

This clone was found a few times. The chain has TRBV4-1 and TRBJ2-3; 13 bases match TRBD2. V lost 5 bases, J lost 4 bases, and 12 bases stayed unmatched. CDR1 is MGHRA, CDR2 YSYEKL, per germline. The CDR3 is made up of 18 amino acids. The CDR3 bases are TGCGCCAGCAGCGACCTAACACTAGCGGGAGGGCCTTCAGATACGCAGTATTTT. Its protein product is CASSDLTLAGGPSDTQYF.

This chain links TRBV3-1 (or the pseudogene TRBV3-2) with TRBJ1-1; possibly TRBD1 for D (6 bases). V lost 6 bases, J lost 8 bases, and 16 bases lay in between. Germline V lookup: CDR1 LGHDT, CDR2 YNNKEL (reference sequence). The CDR3 consists of 13 residues. CDR3 in amino acids: CASSPYHTGEAFF. The CDR3 coding sequence is TGTGCCAGCAGTCCCTACCATACAGGGGAAGCTTTCTTT.

The V and J genes are TRBV6-1 and TRBJ2-5; 13 nucleotides agree with TRBD2. The V and J ends lost 0 bases and 5 bases, in that order; junction bases with no gene match: 0. This CDR3 is 15 amino acids long. Germline V gene data show CDR1 as MNHNS and CDR2 as SASEGT. CDR3 in amino acids: CASSEATSGRETQYF. CDR3 DNA: TGTGCCAGCAGTGAAGCGACTAGCGGGAGGGAGACCCAGTACTTC.

The chain couples TRBV18 to TRBJ2-3; tentative D call: TRBD2 (6 bases). The germline V gene has CDR1 KGHSH and CDR2 LQKENI. This CDR3 is built from 15 residues. The V gene lost 3 bases and the J gene lost 8 bases, with 18 bases spanning the gap. CDR3 DNA sequence: TGTGCCAGCTCACCTTCCGCATCACTAGCCTCTACGCAGTATTTT. Translating gives CASSPSASLASTQYF.

This clone was recorded at least ten times. The chain is built from TRBV19 and TRBJ2-5; TRBD1 matches 7 bases. The CDR3 loop spans 14 amino acids. Germline CDR1 and CDR2: LNHDA and SQIVND (reference sequence). V lost 5 bases to trimming and J lost 5 bases; unmatched junction nucleotides: 8. The CDR3 nucleotides are TGTGCCAGTAGTCCCTGGACAGGAAGGGAGACCCAGTACTTC. It translates to CASSPWTGRETQYF.

The chain uses TRBV7-2 and TRBJ1-1; D is unresolved. Germline loops: CDR1 SGHTA, CDR2 FQGNSA. CDR3 size: 14 residues. The V gene lost 5 bases and the J gene lost 0 bases, with 10 bases spanning the gap. CDR3 amino acids: CASSQTRMNTEAFF. DNA for the CDR3: TGTGCCAGCAGCCAGACACGGATGAACACTGAAGCTTTCTTT.

The chain combines TRBV14 with TRBJ1-1; 8 bases are a match to TRBD1. Trimming cost V 1 base and J 0 bases; bases outside gene matches: 7. CDR1 SGHDN and CDR2 FVKESK come from the germline V gene. This CDR3 spans 17 amino acids. CDR3 nucleotide sequence: TGTGCCAGCAGCCAAGGATTGACAGGGGACTTGAACACTGAAGCTTTCTTT. This encodes CASSQGLTGDLNTEAFF. Looking up the rest from reference TRBV14 and TRBJ1-1 gives the full variable domain: EAGVTQFPSHSVIEKGQTVTLRCDPISGHDNLYWYRRVMGKEIKFLLHFVKESKQDESGMPNNRFLAERTGGTYSTLKVQPAELEDSGVYFCASSQGLTGDLNTEAFFGQGTRLTVV.

V gene TRBV18 combines with J gene TRBJ1-5; D remains ambiguous. Per the germline V gene, CDR1 is KGHSH and CDR2 is LQKENI. Deletions cut 2 bases from V and 5 bases from J, with 13 bases between. The CDR3 length is 15 residues. The CDR3 region is CASSPSGGRDQPQHF. CDR3 DNA sequence: TGTGCCAGCTCACCAAGTGGAGGAAGGGATCAGCCCCAGCATTTT. Using reference TRBV18 and TRBJ1-5 for the parts outside the CDR3, the full variable domain is NAGVMQNPRHLVRRRGQEARLRCSPMKGHSHVYWYRQLPEEGLKFMVYLQKENIIDESGMPKERFSAEFPKEGPSILRIQQVVRGDSAAYFCASSPSGGRDQPQHFGDGTRLSIL.

The chain is built from TRBV6-5 and TRBJ1-3; D not resolved. Per the germline V gene, CDR1 is MNHEY and CDR2 is SVGAGI. V was clipped by 7 bases and J by 2 bases, with 9 bases between them. The CDR3 covers 13 residues. CDR3 sequence: CASKTSPGNTIYF. Here the CDR3 DNA reads TGTGCCAGCAAGACAAGCCCTGGAAACACCATATATTTT.

The chain links TRBV4-1 to TRBJ1-3; no clear D. Germline V gene sequence: CDR1 MGHRA, CDR2 YSYEKL. Trimming removed 5 bases at V and 0 bases at J, with 17 bases between. This CDR3 contains 17 residues. CDR3: CASSLGKGRDSGNTIYF. As DNA, the CDR3 is TGCGCCAGCAGCTTAGGAAAAGGGAGGGACTCTGGAAACACCATATATTTT.

The CDR3 DNA reads TGTGCCAGCAGCTTAATGGGACAGGGGGCGGATGGCTACACCTTC. As protein: CASSLMGQGADGYTF. This chain uses TRBV7-2 with TRBJ1-2; 12 bases map to TRBD1. With 2 bases clipped from V and 6 bases from J, the junction kept 4 bases outside the gene matches. Germline CDR1 and CDR2: SGHTA and FQGNSA. The CDR3 runs to 15 residues.

The chain is built from TRBV5-1 and TRBJ2-3; D is unclear. The CDR3 totals 15 residues. Germline CDR1 and CDR2: SGHRS and YFSETQ. Trimming pared 0 bases from V and 2 bases from J, leaving 10 bases between. The chain's CDR3 is CASSLGLNSTDTQYF. The CDR3 DNA sequence: TGCGCCAGCAGCTTGGGACTGAACTCCACAGATACGCAGTATTTT.

The rearrangement links TRBV9 to TRBJ2-4; 7 nucleotides line up with TRBD2. Trimming removed 4 bases from V and 7 bases from J; junction bases left unmatched: 8. The germline V gene encodes CDR1 SGDLS and CDR2 YYNGEE. The CDR3 sequence is 14 residues long. As DNA, the CDR3 is TGTGCCAGCAGCCCCCCGGGGGGAAGTAACATTCAGTACTTC. It codes for CASSPPGGSNIQYF.

The V gene is TRBV6-5, the J gene TRBJ1-4; 7 bases fit TRBD1. Trimming took 2 bases from V and 7 from J; bases not matched to a gene: 7. CDR3 length equals 15 residues. Germline CDR1 and CDR2: MNHEY and SVGAGI. CDR3 DNA sequence: TGTGCCAGCAGTTACCAACAGGGGTTTTTTGAAAAACTGTTTTTT. Its protein product is CASSYQQGFFEKLFF.

On this clone: Other DNA sequences in this specimen translate into the identical CDR3. The chain employs TRBV12-3 or TRBV12-4 and TRBJ1-2; TRBD1 might be the D (5 bases). CDR3 length: 12 amino acids. Trimming left V 6 bases short and J 4 bases short, with 9 bases between. The CDR3 DNA reads TGTGCCAGCAGCCTCCAGGGCTATGGCTACACCTTC. This translates into CASSLQGYGYTF.

This clone was observed many times. CDR3 region: CASRRQGRNTEAFF. The CDR3 DNA reads as TGTGCCAGTAGACGACAGGGTCGGAACACTGAAGCTTTCTTT. The chain uses TRBV19 and TRBJ1-1, with 7 nucleotides matching TRBD1. With V trimmed by 6 bases and J by 1 base, 5 bases remained unmatched. The CDR3 runs 14 residues. Per the germline V gene, CDR1 is LNHDA and CDR2 is SQIVND (reference sequence).

This clone was observed a few times. The chain carries TRBV5-1 and TRBJ1-5; 10 bases agree with TRBD1. With V trimmed by 3 bases and J by 2 bases, 2 bases remained unmatched. Germline CDR1 is SGHRS and CDR2 is YFSETQ. The CDR3 has 15 amino acids. The CDR3 here is CASSSGTGGNQPQHF. The DNA for the CDR3 is TGCGCCAGCAGCTCCGGGACAGGGGGCAATCAGCCCCAGCATTTT.

The gene calls are TRBV30 and TRBJ2-2; the D gene is possibly TRBD2 (5 bases). The CDR3 covers 14 residues. V lost 5 bases, J lost 0 bases, and 10 bases lay in between. CDR1 is GTSNPN and CDR2 is SVGIG in the germline V gene (reference sequence). CDR3 bases: TGTGCCTGGGGGAGCGACTCGAACACCGGGGAGCTGTTTTTT. Protein product: CAWGSDSNTGELFF.

The chain has TRBV4-3 and TRBJ1-1, with 7 bases matching TRBD1. J lost 2 bases, V lost 4 bases, and 7 bases had no gene match. Germline CDR1 and CDR2: LGHNA and YSLEER. CDR3 length equals 15 residues. The CDR3 DNA reads TGCGCCAGCAGCCCAGACAGGGTCCTCAACACTGAAGCTTTCTTT. It codes for CASSPDRVLNTEAFF.

V is TRBV29-1 and J is TRBJ2-3; the match to TRBD1 covers 9 bases. Germline V gene data show CDR1 as SQVTM and CDR2 as ANQGSEA. V lost 7 bases and J lost 3; bases outside the gene matches: 11. The CDR3 has 15 amino acids. The CDR3 DNA reads TGCAGCGCCGGGACCGGGACAGGGTCAACAGATACGCAGTATTTT. Translating gives CSAGTGTGSTDTQYF.